These 24 T cell receptor beta chains originate from one sample sequenced in a study of beta chain features in type 1 diabetes (dated by TCRdb to between 2017 and 2018). Study-wide findings and limitations: A moderate but significant shortening of TCRB CDR3 length was observed in type 1 diabetes patients in all four CD4+ subsets.

These TCRs are of unknown antigen specificity. The protocol used for the library was the immunoSEQ multiplex PCR assay. The entire isolated RNA was reverse transcribed using the High Capacity cDNA Reverse Transcription Kit, and thus expressed TCRB transcripts were sequenced. What TCRdb holds here is the immuneACCESS table cut down to in-frame rearrangements. Part of the clones is not present; checked against another copy, under half of the missing clones reflect an unresolved V gene, and the others are unexplained. The sample table contains around 97,000 clones; only one count was recorded for 25% to 35% of them. The leading ten clones occupy approximately 0.5% of the sample. The source material was central memory CD4+ T cells from blood. The receptor source for this set is a woman aged 18-30 years with type 1 diabetes.

This rearrangement joins TRBV7-2 to TRBJ2-1; TRBD2 matches at 10 bases. This CDR3 is built from 18 residues. Germline trimming cut 4 bases from V and 0 bases from J; bases unmatched to any gene: 9. Germline CDR1 and CDR2: SGHTA and FQGNSA. CDR3 sequence (DNA): TGTGCCAGCAGCTCCTTAGGAGCGGGAGGGAACTCCTACAATGAGCAGTTCTTC. Translation gives CASSSLGAGGNSYNEQFF.

CDR3 in DNA: TGTGCCAGCAGCGCCTTGGGGCAGGGCATGGGGACCCAGTACTTC. Its protein product is CASSALGQGMGTQYF. The gene calls are TRBV9 and TRBJ2-5; a possible D gene is TRBD1 (5 bases). Trimming removed 3 bases at V and 7 bases at J, with 19 bases between. The CDR3 contains 15 residues. Germline V lookup: CDR1 SGDLS, CDR2 YYNGEE. The full variable domain, its missing parts supplied by reference TRBV9 and TRBJ2-5, is DSGVTQTPKHLITATGQRVTLRCSPRSGDLSVYWYQQSLDQGLQFLIQYYNGEERAKGNILERFSAQQFPDLHSELNLSSLELGDSALYFCASSALGQGMGTQYFGPGTRLLVL.

This clone was observed a few times. At one of its ends the junction is not consistent with the germline gene, which may arise from a read error. V gene TRBV29-1 combines with J gene TRBJ1-1, with D tentatively TRBD1 (5 bases). The germline CDR1 and CDR2 sequences are SQVTM and ANQGSEA. The CDR3 runs to 11 residues. CDR3 bases: TGTCAGGGAAAGATGGGCACTGAAGCTTTCTTT. The encoded protein is CQGKMGTEAFF.

This clone was observed a few times. The chain is built from TRBV2 and TRBJ2-1, with 10 bases matching TRBD1. The trim removed 7 bases at V and 9 bases at J, leaving 15 bases unmatched. The CDR3 sequence is 16 residues long. CDR1 and CDR2 from the germline V gene are SNHLY and FYNNEI. This CDR3 reads CASTVGGTGVLLEQFF. For the CDR3, the DNA is TGTGCCAGCACGGTTGGTGGGACAGGGGTTCTTCTTGAGCAGTTCTTC.

This clone has a handful of counts. V and J are TRBV7-9 and TRBJ2-1; 11 bases fit TRBD2. CDR3 size: 15 residues. Looked up from germline, CDR1 is SEHNR and CDR2 is FQNEAQ (reference sequence). Trimming removed 6 bases from V and 6 bases from J; junction bases left unmatched: 7. The CDR3 DNA follows: TGTGCCAGCAGTTTTACTAGCGGGGGTACCAATGAGCAGTTCTTC. It codes for CASSFTSGGTNEQFF.

This clone was counted a few times. This chain joins TRBV29-1 and TRBJ2-1; 9 bases agree with TRBD1. The CDR3 totals 15 residues. Germline V gene lookup returns CDR1 SQVTM and CDR2 ANQGSEA. V lost 4 bases to trimming and J lost 9 bases; unmatched junction nucleotides: 13. The CDR3 DNA reads as TGCAGCGTTGTCTTTCTTGGGACAGGGTCCGCTGAGCAGTTCTTC. Translation: CSVVFLGTGSAEQFF.

A few counts support this clone. This chain links TRBV5-1 with TRBJ2-1; weak D call: TRBD2 (5 bases). Trimming took 5 bases from V and 0 from J, leaving 12 bases between them. Germline V CDR1 and CDR2: SGHRS, YFSETQ. CDR3 length: 15 amino acids. This CDR3 is CASSYSGSSYNEQFF. CDR3 DNA sequence: TGCGCCAGCAGTTACAGCGGAAGCTCCTACAATGAGCAGTTCTTC. The whole variable domain, filled in from reference TRBV5-1 and TRBJ2-1, reads KAGVTQTPRYLIKTRGQQVTLSCSPISGHRSVSWYQQTPGQGLQFLFEYFSETQRNKGNFPGRFSGRQFSNSRSEMNVSTLELGDSALYLCASSYSGSSYNEQFFGPGTRLTVL.

This chain uses TRBV7-9 with TRBJ2-3; 9 bases are a match to TRBD1. The CDR3 totals 16 residues. Germline V CDR1 and CDR2: SEHNR, FQNEAQ (reference sequence). Germline trimming cut 5 bases from V and 1 base from J; bases unmatched to any gene: 7. Written as DNA, the CDR3 is TGTGCCAGCAGCGCCACAGGGGGCCTCCGCACAGATACGCAGTATTTT. As protein: CASSATGGLRTDTQYF.

The rearrangement uses TRBV4-2 and TRBJ1-5; tentatively, D is TRBD1 (5 bases). Germline V gene lookup returns CDR1 LGHNA and CDR2 YNFKEQ. The CDR3 totals 17 residues. V was trimmed by 0 bases and J by 2 bases, leaving 14 bases between them. CDR3 region: CASSQESGGGGNQPQHF. In DNA form, the CDR3 reads TGTGCCAGCAGCCAAGAGAGCGGGGGGGGTGGCAATCAGCCCCAGCATTTT.

The chain recombines TRBV29-1 with TRBJ2-5; perhaps TRBD2 as D (6 bases). Germline V CDR1 and CDR2: SQVTM, ANQGSEA. The CDR3 consists of 14 residues. The V end was cut by 6 bases, the J end by 2 bases, with 16 bases between. In nucleotides, the CDR3 is TGCAGCGTGCCGGGACTCATAGGGCAAGAGACCCAGTACTTC. It is translated as CSVPGLIGQETQYF.

This chain joins TRBV6-5 and TRBJ2-1; 8 nucleotides match TRBD2. The CDR3 has 15 residues. Germline V gene lookup returns CDR1 MNHEY and CDR2 SVGAGI. The ends lost 3 bases at V and 7 bases at J; junction bases unmatched: 8. For the CDR3, the DNA is TGTGCCAGCAGTTATTCGATCCCGGGGGGGAATGAGCAGTTCTTC. Amino acids: CASSYSIPGGNEQFF.

This clone was found a few times. CDR3 in DNA: TGTGCCAGCAGGGGGGACAGGGCTTACACCGGGGAGCTGTTTTTT. Its protein is CASRGDRAYTGELFF. The chain couples TRBV2 to TRBJ2-2; 9 bases fit TRBD1. Trimming removed 6 bases from V and 3 bases from J; junction bases left unmatched: 5. Germline lookup yields CDR1 SNHLY and CDR2 FYNNEI. There are 15 residues in the CDR3. The variable domain in full, completed from reference TRBV2 and TRBJ2-2, reads EPEVTQTPSHQVTQMGQEVILRCVPISNHLYFYWYRQILGQKVEFLVSFYNNEISEKSEIFDDQFSVERPDGSNFTLKIRSTKLEDSAMYFCASRGDRAYTGELFFGEGSRLTVL.

The chain links TRBV9 to TRBJ1-1; 7 bases are shared with TRBD1. V was pared by 3 bases and J by 5 bases, with 7 bases of the junction left unmatched. This CDR3 contains 14 residues. The germline CDR1 and CDR2 sequences are SGDLS and YYNGEE. The CDR3 is CASSEGASGTEAFF. The DNA of the CDR3 is TGTGCCAGCAGCGAGGGGGCTAGTGGGACTGAAGCTTTCTTT.

The genes are TRBV28 and TRBJ2-7, with a weak D call TRBD1 (6 bases). CDR1 is MDHEN, CDR2 SYDVKM, per germline. Trimming took 6 bases from V and 3 from J, leaving 15 bases between them. This CDR3 is 14 amino acids long. The chain's CDR3 is CASREQGSLYEQYF. In DNA form, the CDR3 reads TGTGCCAGCAGGGAACAGGGCTCACTCTACGAGCAGTACTTC.

This rearrangement joins TRBV25-1 to TRBJ1-1; the D gene is possibly TRBD1 (5 bases). The CDR3 is 13 amino acids. Deletions cut 4 bases from V and 9 bases from J, with 15 bases between. The germline V gene has CDR1 MGHDK and CDR2 SYGVNS. The CDR3 is CASSGYQGLQAFF. In DNA, the CDR3 is TGTGCCAGCAGTGGGTACCAGGGTCTTCAAGCTTTCTTT.

This clone is a singleton in its sample. V and J are TRBV2 and TRBJ1-5; D not certain. The V gene lost 4 bases and the J gene lost 4 bases, with 8 bases spanning the gap. The CDR3 contains 13 residues. Germline V gene sequence: CDR1 SNHLY, CDR2 FYNNEI. Here the CDR3 reads CASSVKPNQPQHF. The CDR3 DNA is TGTGCCAGCAGTGTTAAGCCAAATCAGCCCCAGCATTTT.

CDR3 region: CAWGRKMRSGELFF. CDR3 DNA: TGTGCCTGGGGCCGTAAGATGAGGTCCGGGGAGCTGTTTTTT. The chain has TRBV30 and TRBJ2-2; unclear D gene. The germline V gene has CDR1 GTSNPN and CDR2 SVGIG (reference sequence). The CDR3 loop spans 14 amino acids. The germline V and J ends were trimmed by 5 bases and 6 bases, with 16 bases remaining between them.

This chain uses TRBV19 with TRBJ2-1; D might be TRBD2 (5 bases). CDR1 is LNHDA and CDR2 is SQIVND in the germline V gene (reference sequence). CDR3 length equals 13 residues. Trimming pared 7 bases from V and 3 bases from J, leaving 10 bases between. The CDR3 DNA is TGTGCCAGTACTAGCCTAAACTACAATGAGCAGTTCTTC. Translation: CASTSLNYNEQFF.

This clone was detected a few times. This chain joins TRBV28 and TRBJ1-5; 8 bases line up with TRBD1. J lost 5 bases, V lost 6 bases, and 9 bases had no gene match. CDR1 is MDHEN, CDR2 SYDVKM, per germline. The CDR3 is made up of 15 amino acids. This chain's CDR3 is CASRGRRGRDQPQHF. In nucleotides, the CDR3 is TGTGCCAGCAGGGGACGCAGGGGGCGAGATCAGCCCCAGCATTTT.

This rearrangement joins TRBV28 to TRBJ1-5; unclear D gene. The V end was cut by 6 bases, the J end by 6 bases, with 15 bases between. The CDR3 extends over 14 amino acids. Germline lookup yields CDR1 MDHEN and CDR2 SYDVKM. The CDR3 nucleotides are TGTGCCAGCAGCGCCCTCGGGGTAGGTCAGCCCCAGCATTTT. It translates to CASSALGVGQPQHF.

V is TRBV11-2 and J is TRBJ2-2; 11 positions agree with TRBD2. This CDR3 is 16 amino acids long. The germline V gene encodes CDR1 SGHAT and CDR2 FQNNGV. V trimming: 2 bases; J trimming: 7 bases; junction bases outside the gene matches: 6. The CDR3 spells CASSLPGTSGHGELFF. DNA of the CDR3: TGTGCCAGCAGCTTACCCGGGACTAGCGGCCACGGGGAGCTGTTTTTT.

This clone was counted between two and nine times. The V and J genes are TRBV9 and TRBJ1-2; a possible D gene is TRBD1 (6 bases). This CDR3 is built from 14 residues. Germline V CDR1 and CDR2: SGDLS, YYNGEE. Between the trimmed V and J ends, which lost 3 bases and 4 bases, there was a span of 13 bases. The CDR3: CASSGQGFPYGYTF. CDR3 sequence (DNA): TGTGCCAGCAGCGGTCAGGGGTTCCCCTATGGCTACACCTTC.

The chain joins TRBV6-1 to TRBJ2-3; 9 nucleotides line up with TRBD1. Germline V lookup: CDR1 MNHNS, CDR2 SASEGT. The ends lost 7 bases at V and 6 bases at J; junction bases unmatched: 11. The CDR3 totals 15 residues. CDR3 in amino acids: CASTEKTGGYDTQYF. CDR3 DNA sequence: TGTGCCAGCACCGAGAAGACAGGGGGTTATGATACGCAGTATTTT.

This clone appeared a few times. The chain employs TRBV5-1 and TRBJ1-4; TRBD1 aligns across 9 bases. V gave up 2 bases and J gave up 4 bases; unmatched junction bases: 3. The CDR3 is 15 residues long. From germline, CDR1 is SGHRS and CDR2 YFSETQ. The CDR3 coding sequence is TGCGCCAGCAGCTTCGGACAGGGGTTTAATGAAAAACTGTTTTTT. As protein: CASSFGQGFNEKLFF.